These T cell receptor beta chains were read from a single sample in a study of T-cell memory formation after mild COVID-19. Via MiXCR, TCRdb re-called the 5' RACE reads, giving one row per CDR3 protein. Of 250,000 to 350,000 distinct CDR3 sequences in the sample, under 20% were seen once. The sample consisted of PBMCs or a T cell subset sorted from them (not recorded which). The source is a man younger than 35 who had mild COVID-19 (a few samples of this study predate the infection). Cell type and time point are not known. Both conserved end residues are part of each CDR3. Each record gives: J gene, D gene, V gene, CDR3 protein. A D gene is named only where the DNA matches it firmly.

j_call: TRBJ2-5
d_call: TRBD2
v_call: TRBV30
cdr3_aa: CAWSFSGASETQYF

j_call: TRBJ2-3
d_call: -
v_call: TRBV5-1
cdr3_aa: CASSPAPGPSTDTQYF

j_call: TRBJ1-5
d_call: TRBD1
v_call: TRBV19
cdr3_aa: CASTDGGQGPCHF

j_call: TRBJ2-7
d_call: -
v_call: TRBV7-2
cdr3_aa: CASSWRGGYEQYF

j_call: TRBJ2-2
d_call: TRBD2
v_call: TRBV11-2
cdr3_aa: CASSSGLAGGTGELFF

j_call: TRBJ2-7
d_call: -
v_call: TRBV4-1
cdr3_aa: CASSQVGAGSHEQYF

j_call: TRBJ1-4
d_call: TRBD1
v_call: TRBV6-5
cdr3_aa: CASSRTGANEKLFF

j_call: TRBJ2-3
d_call: TRBD1
v_call: TRBV7-2
cdr3_aa: CASSLTGQGADTQYF

j_call: TRBJ1-1
d_call: -
v_call: TRBV5-1
cdr3_aa: CASSLGQPGAEAFF

j_call: TRBJ1-2
d_call: TRBD1
v_call: TRBV28
cdr3_aa: CASSYQGGANYGYTF

j_call: TRBJ2-5
d_call: TRBD1
v_call: TRBV7-8
cdr3_aa: CASSLVSIRGLVQETQYF

j_call: TRBJ2-5
d_call: -
v_call: TRBV7-2
cdr3_aa: CASAGTLGIRETQYF

j_call: TRBJ2-5
d_call: TRBD2
v_call: TRBV7-3
cdr3_aa: CASSLREGPASAQYF

j_call: TRBJ1-5
d_call: -
v_call: TRBV4-1
cdr3_aa: CASSLALGRINQPQHF

j_call: TRBJ2-3
d_call: -
v_call: TRBV6-2/TRBV6-3
cdr3_aa: CASSYSGKNTDTQYF

j_call: TRBJ2-5
d_call: -
v_call: TRBV7-2
cdr3_aa: CASSRAEEETQYF

j_call: TRBJ2-1
d_call: TRBD2
v_call: TRBV4-1
cdr3_aa: CASSQEGQLAGANEQFF

j_call: TRBJ2-5
d_call: TRBD1
v_call: TRBV10-2
cdr3_aa: CASRTGASRYAVETQYF

j_call: TRBJ2-7
d_call: TRBD2
v_call: TRBV27
cdr3_aa: CASRPGLATYEQYF

j_call: TRBJ2-1
d_call: -
v_call: TRBV20-1
cdr3_aa: CSASQGVREQFF

j_call: TRBJ2-1
d_call: -
v_call: TRBV6-4
cdr3_aa: CASSSRAGTLEGQFF

j_call: TRBJ2-1
d_call: -
v_call: TRBV12-3/TRBV12-4
cdr3_aa: CASSLGATYNEQFF

j_call: TRBJ2-5
d_call: -
v_call: TRBV29-1
cdr3_aa: CSVERETQYF

j_call: TRBJ2-7
d_call: TRBD1
v_call: TRBV10-3
cdr3_aa: CAIRTTGGEQYF

j_call: TRBJ1-2
d_call: -
v_call: TRBV29-1
cdr3_aa: CSVASPGGYTF

j_call: TRBJ1-2
d_call: -
v_call: TRBV24-1
cdr3_aa: CATSERVDGYTF

j_call: TRBJ2-1
d_call: -
v_call: TRBV7-8
cdr3_aa: CASSLAGHEQFF

j_call: TRBJ2-7
d_call: TRBD1
v_call: TRBV10-3
cdr3_aa: CAISDLGTEAGEQYF

j_call: TRBJ2-3
d_call: TRBD1
v_call: TRBV19
cdr3_aa: CASSGGTGLADTQYF

j_call: TRBJ2-5
d_call: -
v_call: TRBV7-9
cdr3_aa: CASSLSGLETQYF

j_call: TRBJ2-3
d_call: -
v_call: TRBV20-1
cdr3_aa: CSARDLRTLSTDTQYF

j_call: TRBJ1-1
d_call: TRBD1
v_call: TRBV20-1
cdr3_aa: CSAPGQGVTEAFF

j_call: TRBJ2-3
d_call: -
v_call: TRBV7-2
cdr3_aa: CASSSPLAGTSTDTQYF

j_call: TRBJ2-3
d_call: TRBD2
v_call: TRBV6-5
cdr3_aa: CASTRGGVTDTQYF

j_call: TRBJ2-7
d_call: -
v_call: TRBV15
cdr3_aa: CATSREGPTYEQYF

j_call: TRBJ2-2
d_call: TRBD2
v_call: TRBV11-2
cdr3_aa: CASSYSGLAGWTGELFF

j_call: TRBJ1-3
d_call: -
v_call: TRBV4-2
cdr3_aa: CASSQDLRQVSGNTIYF

j_call: TRBJ1-2
d_call: TRBD1
v_call: TRBV20-1
cdr3_aa: CSARVGTVNGYTF

j_call: TRBJ1-2
d_call: -
v_call: TRBV29-1
cdr3_aa: CSVGQGGYTF

j_call: TRBJ1-2
d_call: -
v_call: TRBV7-2
cdr3_aa: CASSARPGVQYSNYGYTF

j_call: TRBJ2-1
d_call: -
v_call: TRBV12-3/TRBV12-4
cdr3_aa: CASAATAPYNEQFF

j_call: TRBJ2-5
d_call: -
v_call: TRBV2
cdr3_aa: CASSEGSSRTQYF

j_call: TRBJ1-1
d_call: -
v_call: TRBV4-1
cdr3_aa: CASTIGRGGPRDTEAFF

j_call: TRBJ2-7
d_call: -
v_call: TRBV12-3/TRBV12-4
cdr3_aa: CASSLTFRGDEQYF

j_call: TRBJ2-6
d_call: -
v_call: TRBV7-2
cdr3_aa: CASSLRGPLTF

j_call: TRBJ1-6
d_call: -
v_call: TRBV6-5
cdr3_aa: CASSSGRNNSPLHF

j_call: TRBJ2-1
d_call: -
v_call: TRBV13
cdr3_aa: CASSISGTQYNEQFF

j_call: TRBJ1-2
d_call: -
v_call: TRBV27
cdr3_aa: CASRARGAGYTF

j_call: TRBJ1-1
d_call: -
v_call: TRBV6-2/TRBV6-3
cdr3_aa: CASRHRGATEAFF

j_call: TRBJ1-5
d_call: -
v_call: TRBV6-5
cdr3_aa: CASKNGGAAVGNQPQHF

j_call: TRBJ2-3
d_call: TRBD2
v_call: TRBV20-1
cdr3_aa: CSARDSGTDTQYF

j_call: TRBJ1-5
d_call: -
v_call: TRBV6-2/TRBV6-3
cdr3_aa: CASGWGEPQHF

j_call: TRBJ2-3
d_call: -
v_call: TRBV7-2
cdr3_aa: CASAAHGADTQYF

j_call: TRBJ2-6
d_call: -
v_call: TRBV5-1
cdr3_aa: CASSLVGGSGVGANVLTF